This T cell receptor (beta chain) was documented in a study of blood T cells in healthy people across ages. They isolated at least 7 million PBMCs from each sample. Next came a second PCR, run for about 7 to 12 cycles, which used a sample-barcoded 5' primer along with a J-beta primer mix. One entry per CDR3 protein, called by TCRdb with MiXCR from the 5' RACE reads. The repertoire includes around 800,000 distinct CDR3 sequences, 35% to 60% of them detected once, and 15% to 20% sits in the top ten. Germline CDR1 is MNHEY and CDR2 is SMNVEV (reference sequence). CDR3 length: 15 amino acids. The V and J ends lost 8 bases and 4 bases respectively, with 21 bases between them. There are a few counts of this clonotype.

Sequenced material: blood. This clonotype was obtained from an elderly man in good health. V is TRBV27 and J is TRBJ2-7, with D tentatively TRBD1 or TRBD2 (6 bases each). The CDR3 sequence is CASRREGGLAYEQYF. Written as DNA, the CDR3 is TGTGCCAGCCGACGAGAGGGGGGCTTAGCGTACGAGCAGTACTTC.